Given below is one T cell receptor beta chain in context. Its binding antigen is unknown. Per-nucleotide qualities are absent, and no much larger clonotype sits a single base away. The sample originates from a study of a mutant IDH1 vaccine in newly diagnosed glioma (dated by TCRdb to the early 2020s). Study-level background: Patients were given eight vaccinations, in weeks 1, 3, 5, 7, 11, 15, 19 and 23, which matched visits V03 through V10. Vaccination started 4-6 weeks after radiotherapy alone, or was given together with temozolomide cycles in the groups whose treatment included chemotherapy. Of the 25 to 40 treated patients, about 62% were male and about 38% were female, and the mean age was roughly 40 years. Prior to enrollment, patients had been given standard therapy consisting of radiotherapy alone, temozolomide alone, or radiochemotherapy with temozolomide, with the combination given to most patients. Six visits were used for peripheral blood collection: V03 (baseline), V05, V07, V10, V12 and V13. For exploratory analyses, 25 to 30 treated patients had longitudinal TCRB deep sequencing done wherever samples were available.

General study outcomes and caveats: Selection of PBMC samples for TCRB deep sequencing was based on availability. Across multiple MHC alleles, vaccine-induced immune responses were seen in just over 90% of patients. It was noted by the authors that analyses of patient blood samples could not be reproduced owing to sample limitations. Changes in the top peripheral T cell clonotypes picked up by TCRB sequencing did not appear to be linked to pseudoprogression.

Preparation of the library involved the immunoSEQ multiplex PCR assay. Rearranged TCR beta chain sequences were amplified with the hsTCRB Kit following the manufacturer's protocol. An Illumina MiSeq was used to sequence the TCRB libraries. Under the source paper's analysis protocol: The proprietary platform of the kit vendor was used for demultiplexing, trimming and gene mapping. The source is immuneACCESS, and TCRdb retained only in-frame sequences with V and J called. Part of the clones is not carried over; for the studies checked, unresolved V genes explain less than half of this, and the remainder is unexplained. From that table come the V and J calls and clone size; the DNA was used to work out D and trimming. The sample includes over 45,000 clones, with 80% to 85% observed a single time. The ten largest make up about 3.7% of the sample. Reading the label with the study, this specimen's time point is: week 5, during vaccination. Each vaccine dose was 300 ug of a 20-mer mutant IDH1 peptide in Montanide, given subcutaneously with topical imiquimod. All donors had newly diagnosed IDH1-mutant astrocytomas of WHO grade 3 or 4 that showed loss of nuclear ATRX. The samples were drawn from NOA16, a multicentre, single-arm, open-label phase I trial in Germany that tested a mutant IDH1 peptide vaccine in humans for the first time. The DNeasy Blood and Tissue Kit was used to extract genomic DNA from EDTA blood for TCRB sequencing.

V is pared back by 2 bases and J by 7 bases, with 9 bases lying between the germline termini. Inclusive of the bounding cysteine and phenylalanine, the CDR3 is 13 residues long. Solely the CDR3 DNA is kept, with 39 bases framed from the first base. As encoded in the germline V gene (reference sequence), CDR1 is MNHNY while CDR2 is SVGAGI. This receptor was obtained from a man aged 25-45 years with glioma. This chain joins TRBV6-6 to TRBJ2-1, and TRBD2 may be the D gene, going by 6 matching bases. This sample comprised PBMCs, obtained from a glioma patient whose treatment included an IDH1 peptide vaccine. The DNA reads TGTGCCAGCAGTTACCTGGGGGGAAATGAGCAGTTCTTC. Translated, it reads CASSYLGGNEQFF.